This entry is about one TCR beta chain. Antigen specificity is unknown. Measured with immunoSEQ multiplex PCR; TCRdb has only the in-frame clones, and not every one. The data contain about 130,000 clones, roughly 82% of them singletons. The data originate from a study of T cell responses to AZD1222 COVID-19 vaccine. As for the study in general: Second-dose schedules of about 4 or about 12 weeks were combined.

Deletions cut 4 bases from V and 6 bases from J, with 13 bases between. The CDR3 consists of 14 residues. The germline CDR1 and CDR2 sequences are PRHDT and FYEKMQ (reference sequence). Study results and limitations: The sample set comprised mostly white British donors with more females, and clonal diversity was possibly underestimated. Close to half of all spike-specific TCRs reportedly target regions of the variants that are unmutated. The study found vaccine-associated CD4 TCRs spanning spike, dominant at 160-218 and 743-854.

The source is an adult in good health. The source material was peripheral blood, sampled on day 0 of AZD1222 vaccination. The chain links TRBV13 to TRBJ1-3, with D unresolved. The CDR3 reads CASSSAPTLNTIYF. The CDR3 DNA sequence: TGTGCCAGCAGCTCGGCCCCGACTTTAAACACCATATATTTT. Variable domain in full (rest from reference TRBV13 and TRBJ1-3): AAGVIQSPRHLIKEKRETATLKCYPIPRHDTVYWYQQGPGQDPQFLISFYEKMQSDKGSIPDRFSAQQFSDYHSELNMSSLELGDSALYFCASSSAPTLNTIYFGEGSWLTVV.